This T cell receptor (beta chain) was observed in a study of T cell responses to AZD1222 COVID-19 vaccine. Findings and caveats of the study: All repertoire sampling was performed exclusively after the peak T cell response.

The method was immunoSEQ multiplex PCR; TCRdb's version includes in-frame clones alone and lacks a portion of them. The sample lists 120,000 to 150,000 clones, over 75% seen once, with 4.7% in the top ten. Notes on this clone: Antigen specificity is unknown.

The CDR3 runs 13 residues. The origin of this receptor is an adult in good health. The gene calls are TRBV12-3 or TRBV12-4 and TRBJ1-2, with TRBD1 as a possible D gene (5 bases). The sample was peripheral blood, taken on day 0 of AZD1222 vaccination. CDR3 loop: CVTSVSPGDGYTF. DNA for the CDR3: TGTGTCACCAGTGTTTCACCGGGGGACGGCTACACCTTC.